One T cell receptor (beta chain) is described in this entry. The target antigen is unknown. The data were obtained in a study of T cell responses to AZD1222 COVID-19 vaccine. Findings of the study overall: Spike-wide coverage was observed for vaccine-associated CD4 TCRs, with dominant responses at 160-218 and 743-854. Receipt of two AZD1222 doses was followed by a rise in Spike-specific TCR breadth and depth. Baseline seropositivity occurred in only a handful of AZD1222 recipients. Clonal diversity was possibly underestimated, and white British individuals and females predominated among donors.

Sequencing was performed with immunoSEQ multiplex PCR; in TCRdb, only in-frame clones are kept and a portion is missing. The table lists about 140,000 clones, roughly 90% of them singletons. Trimming removed 1 base at V and 0 bases at J, with 7 bases between. Germline V gene sequence: CDR1 LGHDT, CDR2 YNNKEL (reference sequence). The CDR3 runs to 14 residues. The input for sequencing was peripheral blood, taken on day 0 of AZD1222 vaccination. The V gene is TRBV3-1 (or the pseudogene TRBV3-2), the J gene TRBJ2-7; D unclear. The clonotype comes from an adult in good health. The CDR3 is CASSQGPSSYEQYF. CDR3 DNA: TGTGCCAGCAGCCAAGGCCCGAGCTCCTACGAGCAGTACTTC.